This T cell receptor beta chain was obtained from a study of blood T cell repertoires in COVID-19. The assay was immunoSEQ multiplex PCR, and TCRdb's table has in-frame clones only and misses some. The data show more than 95,000 clones, about 85% seen once. Germline CDR1 reads MNHEY; CDR2 reads SVGAGI. Losses at the gene ends were 2 bases for V and 7 bases for J; bases not matched to a gene: 2. The CDR3 extends over 15 amino acids. The TCR sequence derives from an elderly man with active or convalescent COVID-19. The specimen was peripheral blood. V usage is TRBV6-5 and J usage is TRBJ2-2, with TRBD2 matching 12 bases. The CDR3 region has the DNA TGTGCCAGCAGTTACAGGACTAGCGGGGACGGGGAGCTGTTTTTT. Its protein is CASSYRTSGDGELFF.